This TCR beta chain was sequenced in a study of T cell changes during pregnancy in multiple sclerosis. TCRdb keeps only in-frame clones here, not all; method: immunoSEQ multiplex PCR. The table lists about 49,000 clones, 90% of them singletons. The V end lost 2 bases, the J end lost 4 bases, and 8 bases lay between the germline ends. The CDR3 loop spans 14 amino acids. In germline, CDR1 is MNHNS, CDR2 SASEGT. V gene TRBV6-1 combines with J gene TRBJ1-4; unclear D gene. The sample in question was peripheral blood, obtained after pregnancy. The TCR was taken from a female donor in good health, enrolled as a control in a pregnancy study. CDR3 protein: CASSETGFNEKLFF. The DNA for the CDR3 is TGTGCCAGCAGTGAAACGGGGTTTAATGAAAAACTGTTTTTT.